Listed below are T cell receptor beta chains from one sample, sequenced in a study of cytomegalovirus exposure and HLA in healthy donors. The method was immunoSEQ multiplex PCR; TCRdb's version includes in-frame clones alone and lacks a portion of them. The sample holds around 100,000 clones. The specimen was PBMCs. These receptors all come from a man aged 40-49 years in good health and CMV-seropositive. CDR3s include the opening cysteine and the closing phenylalanine or tryptophan. The order of the fields is D gene, V gene, J gene, CDR3 DNA, CDR3 protein. D genes are given only for firm matches.

d_call: -
v_call: TRBV28
j_call: TRBJ2-7
cdr3_nt: TGTGCCAGCAGTATCTCCTGGCAGGCAGGGTGGGAGCAGTACTTC
cdr3_aa: CASSISWQAGWEQYF

d_call: -
v_call: TRBV4-2
j_call: TRBJ2-1
cdr3_nt: TGTGCCAGCAGCCAGGCAGGGACCTACAATGAGCAGTTCTTC
cdr3_aa: CASSQAGTYNEQFF

d_call: -
v_call: TRBV5-4
j_call: TRBJ2-7
cdr3_nt: TGTGCCAGCAGCTTGGGTGGCACCAACTACGAGCAGTACTTC
cdr3_aa: CASSLGGTNYEQYF

d_call: -
v_call: TRBV7-9
j_call: TRBJ1-2
cdr3_nt: TGTGCCAGCAGCTTAGATTTCAGGGATGGATCTGGCTACACCTTC
cdr3_aa: CASSLDFRDGSGYTF

d_call: -
v_call: TRBV19
j_call: TRBJ2-3
cdr3_nt: TGTGCCAGTAGTATTACCACCCGGGGTAGCACAGATACGCAGTATTTT
cdr3_aa: CASSITTRGSTDTQYF

d_call: -
v_call: TRBV19
j_call: TRBJ2-7
cdr3_nt: TGTGCCAGTAGTCTTCCCGGACAGTACGAGCAGTACTTC
cdr3_aa: CASSLPGQYEQYF

d_call: TRBD2
v_call: TRBV7-7
j_call: TRBJ2-2
cdr3_nt: TGTGCTAGCAGCTTAGGCGCGGGAGGGACCGGGGAGCTGTTTTTT
cdr3_aa: CASSLGAGGTGELFF

d_call: -
v_call: TRBV9
j_call: TRBJ2-1
cdr3_nt: TGTGCCAGCAGCGTAGCTCCAGGTCCCCCCAATGAGCAGTTCTTC
cdr3_aa: CASSVAPGPPNEQFF

d_call: TRBD2
v_call: TRBV28
j_call: TRBJ2-1
cdr3_nt: TGTGCCAGCAGTTCAAGCGGGAGGGACTACAATGAGCAGTTCTTC
cdr3_aa: CASSSSGRDYNEQFF

d_call: TRBD1
v_call: TRBV6-5
j_call: TRBJ2-1
cdr3_nt: TGTGCCAGCAGAGTAACAGGGGTCACGGAGCAGTTCTTC
cdr3_aa: CASRVTGVTEQFF

d_call: TRBD1
v_call: TRBV5-6
j_call: TRBJ2-7
cdr3_nt: TGTGCCAGCAGCTCTCTAACCGTCGGGACAGGGTACGAGCAGTACTTC
cdr3_aa: CASSSLTVGTGYEQYF

d_call: TRBD1
v_call: TRBV27
j_call: TRBJ2-7
cdr3_nt: TGTGCCAGCAGCCGGAATCGGGACAGAACCTACGAGCAGTACTTC
cdr3_aa: CASSRNRDRTYEQYF

d_call: TRBD2
v_call: TRBV5-1
j_call: TRBJ2-7
cdr3_nt: TGCGCCAGCAGTACAGCGGGAGGGCCGGGCGAGCAGTACTTC
cdr3_aa: CASSTAGGPGEQYF

d_call: -
v_call: TRBV5-1
j_call: TRBJ2-3
cdr3_nt: TGCGCCAGCAGATCATCACCTGGGGGGAATACGCAGTATTTT
cdr3_aa: CASRSSPGGNTQYF

d_call: -
v_call: TRBV19
j_call: TRBJ2-1
cdr3_nt: TGTGCCAGTAGCGGGAGCTCCTACAATGAGCAGTTCTTC
cdr3_aa: CASSGSSYNEQFF

d_call: -
v_call: TRBV27
j_call: TRBJ2-3
cdr3_nt: TGTGCCACACGGCCCCAGGCCCCGGTGATGAGGGCGCAGTATTTT
cdr3_aa: CATRPQAPVMRAQYF

d_call: TRBD1
v_call: TRBV25-1
j_call: TRBJ2-7
cdr3_nt: TGTGCCAGCAGCCTTGGGACAGGGTGGTCTGGCGAGCAGTACTTC
cdr3_aa: CASSLGTGWSGEQYF

d_call: -
v_call: TRBV28
j_call: TRBJ2-7
cdr3_nt: TGTGCCAGCAGTCCCCCCGAGGGCGAGCAGTACTTC
cdr3_aa: CASSPPEGEQYF

d_call: -
v_call: TRBV6-5
j_call: TRBJ2-7
cdr3_nt: TGTGCCAGCAGCTCAATGACGGCGGGGAACTACGAGCAGTACTTC
cdr3_aa: CASSSMTAGNYEQYF

d_call: TRBD1
v_call: TRBV7-9
j_call: TRBJ1-5
cdr3_nt: TGTGCCAGCAGCACCCGGACAGGGGGCGGGACCCAGCATTTT
cdr3_aa: CASSTRTGGGTQHF

d_call: TRBD1
v_call: TRBV5-1
j_call: TRBJ2-1
cdr3_nt: TGCGCCAGCAGCTTGGAGGGACAGGGTTACAATGAGCAGTTCTTC
cdr3_aa: CASSLEGQGYNEQFF

d_call: -
v_call: TRBV6-1
j_call: TRBJ2-1
cdr3_nt: TGTGCCAGCAGTGAACGAAGGGGACATAGCAGCTCCTACAATGAGCAGTTCTTC
cdr3_aa: CASSERRGHSSSYNEQFF

d_call: TRBD1
v_call: TRBV7-9
j_call: TRBJ1-1
cdr3_nt: TGTGCCAGCAGCGGAGAACAGGGGATCTGGACTGAAGCTTTCTTT
cdr3_aa: CASSGEQGIWTEAFF

d_call: TRBD1
v_call: TRBV10-3
j_call: TRBJ2-7
cdr3_nt: TGTGCCATCAGTGTAGGACAGGGCTCCTACGAGCAGTACTTC
cdr3_aa: CAISVGQGSYEQYF

d_call: TRBD1
v_call: TRBV5-1
j_call: TRBJ1-4
cdr3_nt: TGCGCCAGCAGCTTGGCGGGGACAGGGAATGAAAAACTGTTTTTT
cdr3_aa: CASSLAGTGNEKLFF

d_call: TRBD1
v_call: TRBV28
j_call: TRBJ2-1
cdr3_nt: TGTGCCAGCAGGCGAACCGACAGGGCGGGTGTGCGTGAGCAGTTCTTC
cdr3_aa: CASRRTDRAGVREQFF

d_call: TRBD2
v_call: TRBV27
j_call: TRBJ2-1
cdr3_nt: TGTGCCAGCAGGGGGACTAGCGGGAGGGCGAATGAGCAGTTCTTC
cdr3_aa: CASRGTSGRANEQFF

d_call: -
v_call: TRBV5-4
j_call: TRBJ2-5
cdr3_nt: TGTGCCAGCAGCTTGAGGGTCGGGATGGAGACCCAGTACTTC
cdr3_aa: CASSLRVGMETQYF

d_call: -
v_call: TRBV7-9
j_call: TRBJ2-1
cdr3_nt: TGTGCCAGCAGCTTAGGACTAGGGGAGGCCGAGTCCTACAATGAGCAGTTCTTC
cdr3_aa: CASSLGLGEAESYNEQFF

d_call: -
v_call: TRBV28
j_call: TRBJ2-3
cdr3_nt: TGTGCCAGCAGTTCTCAGGGGAATACGCAGTATTTT
cdr3_aa: CASSSQGNTQYF

d_call: -
v_call: TRBV9
j_call: TRBJ2-3
cdr3_nt: TGTGCCAGCAGCGTAGCTAGCCAGTCAGTAAGCACAGATACGCAGTATTTT
cdr3_aa: CASSVASQSVSTDTQYF

d_call: TRBD1
v_call: TRBV6-5
j_call: TRBJ1-1
cdr3_nt: TGTGCCAGCAGCCGCCCAGGGGGTGAAGCTTTCTTT
cdr3_aa: CASSRPGGEAFF

d_call: -
v_call: TRBV30
j_call: TRBJ2-7
cdr3_nt: TGTGCCTGGAGCGCCCGGCGGCGAACCGGGGCCTACGAGCAGTACTTC
cdr3_aa: CAWSARRRTGAYEQYF

d_call: TRBD1
v_call: TRBV6-5
j_call: TRBJ1-1
cdr3_nt: TGTGCCAGCAGTTACGGGGGACAGGCAGGAAAAGCTTTCTTT
cdr3_aa: CASSYGGQAGKAFF

d_call: TRBD2
v_call: TRBV28
j_call: TRBJ2-7
cdr3_nt: TGTGCCAGCAGTTTATCGCCTAGCGGGAGCGAGCAGTACTTC
cdr3_aa: CASSLSPSGSEQYF

d_call: -
v_call: TRBV15
j_call: TRBJ1-4
cdr3_nt: TGTGCCACCAGCAGAGACAGGGTGAATGAAAAACTGTTTTTT
cdr3_aa: CATSRDRVNEKLFF

d_call: -
v_call: TRBV11-3
j_call: TRBJ1-1
cdr3_nt: TGTGCCAGCAGCTTAGGACAGAACACTGAAGCTTTCTTT
cdr3_aa: CASSLGQNTEAFF

d_call: TRBD1
v_call: TRBV5-1
j_call: TRBJ2-7
cdr3_nt: TGCGCCAGCAGACTGGACAGGGTATATGGCGAGCAGTACTTC
cdr3_aa: CASRLDRVYGEQYF

d_call: TRBD1
v_call: TRBV7-7
j_call: TRBJ1-1
cdr3_nt: TGTGCCAGCAGCTTAGGGGGACAGGAGGACACTGAAGCTTTCTTT
cdr3_aa: CASSLGGQEDTEAFF

d_call: TRBD1
v_call: TRBV7-8
j_call: TRBJ2-5
cdr3_nt: TGTGCCAGCAGCCTCCTTCTAGGACAGGGGCAAGAGACCCAGTACTTC
cdr3_aa: CASSLLLGQGQETQYF

d_call: TRBD2
v_call: TRBV4-1
j_call: TRBJ2-3
cdr3_nt: TGCGCCAGCAGCCGGGCAGGACTAGCGGGATCAGATACGCAGTATTTT
cdr3_aa: CASSRAGLAGSDTQYF

d_call: -
v_call: TRBV19
j_call: TRBJ2-3
cdr3_nt: TGTGCCAGTAAGAGAGCCGGGGACACAGATACGCAGTATTTT
cdr3_aa: CASKRAGDTDTQYF

d_call: -
v_call: TRBV19
j_call: TRBJ2-3
cdr3_nt: TGTGCCAGTAGGCCCGTTTTCGGGGATACGCAGTATTTT
cdr3_aa: CASRPVFGDTQYF

d_call: TRBD2
v_call: TRBV7-2
j_call: TRBJ2-7
cdr3_nt: TGTGCCAGCAGCCCGATCCGGGCTAGCGGGAGTTTGGGAGAGCAGTACTTC
cdr3_aa: CASSPIRASGSLGEQYF

d_call: TRBD2
v_call: TRBV5-6
j_call: TRBJ2-7
cdr3_nt: TGTGCCAGCAGGTTTTATGACGGGAGGGCGGATGAGCAGTACTTC
cdr3_aa: CASRFYDGRADEQYF

d_call: TRBD1
v_call: TRBV5-1
j_call: TRBJ1-5
cdr3_nt: TGCGCCAGCAGATTGACAGGGGACAGCAATCAGCCCCAGCATTTT
cdr3_aa: CASRLTGDSNQPQHF